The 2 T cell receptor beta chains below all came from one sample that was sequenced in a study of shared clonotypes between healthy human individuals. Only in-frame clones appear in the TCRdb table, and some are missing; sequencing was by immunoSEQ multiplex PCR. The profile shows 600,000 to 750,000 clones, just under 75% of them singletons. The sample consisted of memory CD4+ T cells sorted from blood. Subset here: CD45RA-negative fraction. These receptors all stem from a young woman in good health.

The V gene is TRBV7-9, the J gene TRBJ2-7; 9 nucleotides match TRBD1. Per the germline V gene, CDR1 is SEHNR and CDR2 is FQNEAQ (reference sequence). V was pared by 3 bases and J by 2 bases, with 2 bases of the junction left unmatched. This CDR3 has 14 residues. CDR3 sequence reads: CASSFGTGTYEQYF. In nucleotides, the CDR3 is TGTGCCAGCAGCTTTGGGACAGGGACCTACGAGCAGTACTTC.

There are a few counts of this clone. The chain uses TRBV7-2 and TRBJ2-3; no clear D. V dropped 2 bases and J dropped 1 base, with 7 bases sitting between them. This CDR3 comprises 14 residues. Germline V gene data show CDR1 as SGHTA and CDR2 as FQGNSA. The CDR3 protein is CASSLLRRTDTQYF. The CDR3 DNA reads TGTGCCAGCAGCTTACTCAGGCGCACAGATACGCAGTATTTT.